This TCR beta chain is from a study of shared clonotypes between healthy human individuals. General study results and limits: Rarefaction indicated that sorted-subset sequencing remained incomplete although depth was large.

On this clone: Its cognate antigen is unknown.

Several immunoSEQ plates held equal portions of the genomic DNA taken from each subset. Generated by immunoSEQ multiplex PCR, the TCRdb table keeps only in-frame clones and is missing some. The repertoire consists of some 1.5 million clones, with roughly 98% occurring once and the leading ten covering about 0.42%. Sequenced sample: naive CD4+ T cells sorted from blood. Noted subset: CD45RA+ positively selected. The receptor comes from a man under 40 in good health.

The CDR3 DNA sequence: TGTGCCAGCAGCCCCACAGCGAGGAACACTGAAGCTTTCTTT. It specifies CASSPTARNTEAFF. V is TRBV7-2 and J is TRBJ1-1, with no clear D. Trimming left V 5 bases short and J 1 base short, with 11 bases between. This CDR3 is built from 14 residues. Germline CDR1 is SGHTA and CDR2 is FQGNSA.